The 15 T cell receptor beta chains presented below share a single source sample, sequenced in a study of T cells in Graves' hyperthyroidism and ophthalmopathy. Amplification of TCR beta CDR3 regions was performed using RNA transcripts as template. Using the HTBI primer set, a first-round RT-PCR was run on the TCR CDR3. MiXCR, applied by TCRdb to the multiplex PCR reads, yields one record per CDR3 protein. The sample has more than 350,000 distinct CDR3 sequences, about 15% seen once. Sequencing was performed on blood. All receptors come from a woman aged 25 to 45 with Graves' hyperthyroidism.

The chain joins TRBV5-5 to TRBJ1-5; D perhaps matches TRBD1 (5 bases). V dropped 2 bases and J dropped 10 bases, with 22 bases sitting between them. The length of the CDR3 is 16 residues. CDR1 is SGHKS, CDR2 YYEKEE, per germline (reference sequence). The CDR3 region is CASSFSSGGREQPQHF. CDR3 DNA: TGTGCCAGCAGCTTTTCTTCGGGGGGACGCGAACAACCCCAGCATTTT.

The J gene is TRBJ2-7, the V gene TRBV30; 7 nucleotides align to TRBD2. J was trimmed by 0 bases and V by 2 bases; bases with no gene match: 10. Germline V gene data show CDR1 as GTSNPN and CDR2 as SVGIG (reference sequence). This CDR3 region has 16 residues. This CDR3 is CAWSQGTSVSSYEQYF. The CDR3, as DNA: TGTGCCTGGAGTCAAGGCACTAGCGTAAGCTCCTACGAGCAGTACTTC.

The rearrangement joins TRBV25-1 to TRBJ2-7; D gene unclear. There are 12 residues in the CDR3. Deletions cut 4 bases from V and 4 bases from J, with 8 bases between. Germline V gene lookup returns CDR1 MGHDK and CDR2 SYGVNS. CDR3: CASSGASYEQYF. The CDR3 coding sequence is TGTGCCAGCAGTGGGGCCTCGTACGAGCAGTACTTC.

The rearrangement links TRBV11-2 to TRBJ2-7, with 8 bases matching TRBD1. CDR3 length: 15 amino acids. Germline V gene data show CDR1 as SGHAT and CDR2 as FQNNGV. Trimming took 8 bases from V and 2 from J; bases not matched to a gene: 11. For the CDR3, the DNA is TGTGCCAGCGGCTCCGTTGACAGGGGCGCCTACGAGCAGTACTTC. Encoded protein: CASGSVDRGAYEQYF.

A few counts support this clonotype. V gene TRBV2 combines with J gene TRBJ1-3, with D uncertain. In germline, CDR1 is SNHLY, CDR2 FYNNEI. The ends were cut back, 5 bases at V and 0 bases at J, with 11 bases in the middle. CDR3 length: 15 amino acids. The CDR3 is CASSPDGSSGNTIYF. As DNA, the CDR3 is TGTGCCAGCAGTCCTGACGGGAGCTCTGGAAACACCATATATTTT.

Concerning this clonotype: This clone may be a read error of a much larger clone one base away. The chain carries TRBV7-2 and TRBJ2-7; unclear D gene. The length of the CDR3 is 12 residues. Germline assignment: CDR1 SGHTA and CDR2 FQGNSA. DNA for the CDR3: TGTGCCAGCGGCTTAGAAGGCCACGAGCAGTACTTC. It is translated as CASGLEGHEQYF.

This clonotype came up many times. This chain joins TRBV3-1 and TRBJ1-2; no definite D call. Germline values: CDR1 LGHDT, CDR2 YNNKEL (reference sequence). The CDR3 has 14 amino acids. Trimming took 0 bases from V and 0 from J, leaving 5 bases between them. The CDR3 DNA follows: TGTGCCAGCAGCCAAGAGAAAGCTAACTATGGCTACACCTTC. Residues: CASSQEKANYGYTF.

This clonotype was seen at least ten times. CDR3 sequence: CAISEQLIAGGPDEQFF. CDR3 nucleotides: TGTGCCATCAGTGAGCAACTCATAGCGGGAGGGCCGGATGAGCAGTTCTTC. The rearrangement joins TRBV10-3 to TRBJ2-1; the match to TRBD2 covers 11 bases. Germline V gene sequence: CDR1 ENHRY, CDR2 SYGVKD. V shed 2 bases, J shed 8 bases, and the junction held 11 bases outside the gene matches. The CDR3 has 17 residues.

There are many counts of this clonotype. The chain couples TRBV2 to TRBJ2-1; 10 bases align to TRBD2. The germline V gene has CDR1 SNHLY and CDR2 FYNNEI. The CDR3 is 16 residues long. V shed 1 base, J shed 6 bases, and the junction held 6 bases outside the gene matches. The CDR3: CASSEGASGSLNEQFF. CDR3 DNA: TGTGCCAGCAGTGAAGGGGCTAGCGGGAGTCTCAATGAGCAGTTCTTC. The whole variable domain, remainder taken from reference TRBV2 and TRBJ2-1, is EPEVTQTPSHQVTQMGQEVILRCVPISNHLYFYWYRQILGQKVEFLVSFYNNEISEKSEIFDDQFSVERPDGSNFTLKIRSTKLEDSAMYFCASSEGASGSLNEQFFGPGTRLTVL.

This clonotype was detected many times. CDR3 amino acids: CASSTGTGGRYEQYF. In DNA, the CDR3 is TGTGCCAGCAGTACTGGGACAGGGGGCCGGTACGAGCAGTACTTC. V is TRBV28 and J is TRBJ2-7, with 12 bases matching TRBD1. This CDR3 comprises 15 residues. Trimming at V came to 5 bases and at J to 4 bases, leaving 6 bases not matched to a gene. Per the germline V gene, CDR1 is MDHEN and CDR2 is SYDVKM.

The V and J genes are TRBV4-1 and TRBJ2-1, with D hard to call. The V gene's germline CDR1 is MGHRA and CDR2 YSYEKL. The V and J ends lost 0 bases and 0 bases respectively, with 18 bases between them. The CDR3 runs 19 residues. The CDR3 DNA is TGCGCCAGCAGCCAAGATCTTCGGCGTCAGGTACCCTCCTACAATGAGCAGTTCTTC. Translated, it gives CASSQDLRRQVPSYNEQFF.

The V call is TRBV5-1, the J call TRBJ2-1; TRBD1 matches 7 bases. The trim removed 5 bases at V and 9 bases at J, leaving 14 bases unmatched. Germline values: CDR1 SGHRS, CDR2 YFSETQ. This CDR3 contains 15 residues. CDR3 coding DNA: TGCGCCAGCAGACCTTCCGGGACAGCCTTTGGTGAGCAGTTCTTC. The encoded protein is CASRPSGTAFGEQFF.

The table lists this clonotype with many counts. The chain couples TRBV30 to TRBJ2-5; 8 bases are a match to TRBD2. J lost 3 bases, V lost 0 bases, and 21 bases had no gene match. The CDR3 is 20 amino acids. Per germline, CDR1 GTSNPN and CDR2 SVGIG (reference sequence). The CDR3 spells CAWSVPPGLAGMVGKETQYF. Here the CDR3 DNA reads TGTGCCTGGAGTGTACCCCCCGGCCTAGCGGGTATGGTAGGGAAAGAGACCCAGTACTTC.

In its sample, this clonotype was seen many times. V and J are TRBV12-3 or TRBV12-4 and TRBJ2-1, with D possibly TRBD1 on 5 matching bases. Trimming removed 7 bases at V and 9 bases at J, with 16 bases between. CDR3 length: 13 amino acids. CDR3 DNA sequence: TGTGCCAGCATAGGGGCAGGGATAGGTGAGCAGTTCTTC. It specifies CASIGAGIGEQFF.

CDR3 loop: CASSPGGLSGNTIYF. CDR3 in DNA: TGTGCCAGTAGTCCAGGGGGCCTCTCTGGAAACACCATATATTTT. The chain employs TRBV19 and TRBJ1-3, with 8 bases aligning to TRBD1. The CDR3 extends over 15 amino acids. The J segment lost 0 bases and the V segment lost 5 bases, leaving 3 bases of the junction unmatched. In germline, CDR1 is LNHDA, CDR2 SQIVND (reference sequence).